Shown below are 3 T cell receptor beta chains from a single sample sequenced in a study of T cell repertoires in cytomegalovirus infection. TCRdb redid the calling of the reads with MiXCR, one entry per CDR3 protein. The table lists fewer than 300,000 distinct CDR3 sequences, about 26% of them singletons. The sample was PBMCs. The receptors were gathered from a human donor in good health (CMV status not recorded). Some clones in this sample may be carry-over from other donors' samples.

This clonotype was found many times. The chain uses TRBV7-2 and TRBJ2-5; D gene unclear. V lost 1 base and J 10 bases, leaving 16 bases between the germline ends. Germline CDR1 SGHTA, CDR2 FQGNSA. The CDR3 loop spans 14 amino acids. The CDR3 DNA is TGTGCCAGCAGCTTAGAGTCACACTCCTGGGGCCAGTACTTC. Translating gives CASSLESHSWGQYF.

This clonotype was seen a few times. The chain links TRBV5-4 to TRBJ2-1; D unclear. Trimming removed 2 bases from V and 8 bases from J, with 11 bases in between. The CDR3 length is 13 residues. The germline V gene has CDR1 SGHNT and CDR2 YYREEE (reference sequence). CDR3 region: CASSLATLDEQFF. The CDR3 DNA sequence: TGTGCCAGCAGCTTAGCGACTCTCGATGAGCAGTTCTTC.

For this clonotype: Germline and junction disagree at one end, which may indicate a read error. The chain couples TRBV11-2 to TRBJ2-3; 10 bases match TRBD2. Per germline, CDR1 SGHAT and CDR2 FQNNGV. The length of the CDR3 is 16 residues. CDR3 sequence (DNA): TGTGCCAACAGCTTCGGGGTAGCGGGAGGTGGGGATACGCAGTATTTT. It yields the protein CANSFGVAGGGDTQYF.